These 5 T cell receptor beta chains share one sample of origin, sequenced in a study of T cell repertoires in ileal Crohn's disease. Assay: immunoSEQ multiplex PCR; the TCRdb copy retains only in-frame clones and omits some. The top ten clones hold over 15% of a sample with approximately 7,000 clones, 70% of them seen once. The sequenced material came from ileal tissue. Every receptor here comes from an adult with Crohn's disease.

The chain is built from TRBV7-9 and TRBJ1-5; TRBD1 might be the D (5 bases). CDR1 is SEHNR, CDR2 FQNEAQ, per germline (reference sequence). The V gene lost 1 base and the J gene lost 4 bases, with 8 bases spanning the gap. CDR3 size: 14 residues. CDR3: CASSLGSGNQPQHF. The CDR3 DNA follows: TGTGCCAGCAGCTTAGGTTCAGGGAATCAGCCCCAGCATTTT. The full variable domain, in which reference TRBV7-9 and TRBJ1-5 provide the parts outside the CDR3, is DTGVSQNPRHKITKRGQNVTFRCDPISEHNRLYWYRQTLGQGPEFLTYFQNEAQLEKSRLLSDRFSAERPKGSFSTLEIQRTEQGDSAMYLCASSLGSGNQPQHFGDGTRLSIL.

Comments on this clone: Germline is not matched at one junction end, which may reflect a read error. The chain is built from TRBV9 and TRBJ1-1; D might be TRBD1 (5 bases). The length of the CDR3 is 13 residues. Germline V gives CDR1 SGDLS, CDR2 YYNGEE. CDR3 sequence (DNA): TGTGCCAGCAGCGTATCGGCAGGGAGGATTGATAGGTTT. It encodes CASSVSAGRIDRF.

V gene TRBV29-1 combines with J gene TRBJ2-5; 9 bases fit TRBD2. V was pared by 4 bases and J by 0 bases, with 6 bases of the junction left unmatched. CDR3 length: 15 amino acids. Per the germline V gene, CDR1 is SQVTM and CDR2 is ANQGSEA. The CDR3 sequence is CSVALSGGYQETQYF. CDR3 nucleotides: TGCAGCGTTGCGTTGAGCGGGGGGTACCAAGAGACCCAGTACTTC.

The genes are TRBV10-1 and TRBJ2-5, with 7 bases identical to TRBD1. The DNA matches TRBJ2-7 better at its end, which makes the J call doubtful. Germline V CDR1 and CDR2: WNHNN, SYGVQD (reference sequence). CDR3 size: 14 residues. The CDR3, as DNA: TGCGCCAGCAGTAGGGACAGCGCTACCTACGAGCAGTACTTC. Encoded protein: CASSRDSATYEQYF.

This sequence joins TRBV30 and TRBJ1-4; D is uncertain. Between the trimmed V and J ends, which lost 8 bases and 0 bases, there was a span of 7 bases. Looked up from germline, CDR1 is GTSNPN and CDR2 is SVGIG (reference sequence). This CDR3 is 12 amino acids long. The CDR3 region has the DNA TGTGCCGGCGGGGCAACTAATGAAAAACTGTTTTTT. Amino acid sequence: CAGGATNEKLFF.